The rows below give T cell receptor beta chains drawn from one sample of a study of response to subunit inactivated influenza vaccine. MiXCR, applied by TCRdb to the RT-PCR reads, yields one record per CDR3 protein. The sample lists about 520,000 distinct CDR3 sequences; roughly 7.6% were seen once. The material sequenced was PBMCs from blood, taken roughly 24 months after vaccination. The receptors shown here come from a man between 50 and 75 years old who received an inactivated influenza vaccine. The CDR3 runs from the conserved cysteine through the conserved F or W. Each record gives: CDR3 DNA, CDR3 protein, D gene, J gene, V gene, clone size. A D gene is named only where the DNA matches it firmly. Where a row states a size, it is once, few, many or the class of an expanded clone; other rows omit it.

DNA: TGCAGCGTGGGCGGTGGGACAAAGAGCTCCTACGAGCAGTACTTC; CDR3: CSVGGGTKSSYEQYF; D: NA; J: TRBJ2-7; V: TRBV29-1; size: few
DNA: TGTGCCAGCAGCTTAGTGGGTCCGGGACAGGGGAACAATGAGCAGTTCTTC; CDR3: CASSLVGPGQGNNEQFF; D: TRBD1; J: TRBJ2-1; V: TRBV7-2; size: many
DNA: TGCGCCAGCAGCCAGCTACTTCTTCGGGGGGGGCAGAACACTGAAGCTTTCTTT; CDR3: CASSQLLLRGGQNTEAFF; D: NA; J: TRBJ1-1; V: TRBV4-1; size: many
DNA: TGTGCCAGCAGGGGGACAGGGGAATGGACTGAGCAGTTCTTC; CDR3: CASRGTGEWTEQFF; D: TRBD1; J: TRBJ2-1; V: TRBV6-6; size: many
DNA: TGCGCCAGCAGCCAAGATAGACATACCATAACCGGGGAGCTGTTTTTT; CDR3: CASSQDRHTITGELFF; D: NA; J: TRBJ2-2; V: TRBV4-3; size: few
DNA: TGCAGTGCTCCTGGGTTCAGGGGACCGGGGACCCAGTACTTC; CDR3: CSAPGFRGPGTQYF; D: NA; J: TRBJ2-5; V: TRBV20-1; size: NA
DNA: TGTGCCAGCAGTACACTAGCGGGAGGTCGGGCCTACGAGCAGTACTTC; CDR3: CASSTLAGGRAYEQYF; D: TRBD2; J: TRBJ2-7; V: TRBV28; size: few
DNA: TGTGCCAGCAGCCTCAGGGCGTCGGGACAAGGTGAGCAGTTCTTC; CDR3: CASSLRASGQGEQFF; D: NA; J: TRBJ2-1; V: TRBV11-2; size: few
DNA: TGTGCCAGCAGCGACGGACAGCAGCTTCAAGAGACCCAGTACTTC; CDR3: CASSDGQQLQETQYF; D: NA; J: TRBJ2-5; V: TRBV12-3/TRBV12-4; size: NA
DNA: TGCAGCGTTGCGGATATTCCTATGCAGTTCTTC; CDR3: CSVADIPMQFF; D: NA; J: TRBJ2-1; V: TRBV29-1; size: NA
DNA: TGTGCCATCAGTGAGTTTGCGGAACTCTACAATGAGCAGTTCTTC; CDR3: CAISEFAELYNEQFF; D: NA; J: TRBJ2-1; V: TRBV10-3; size: few
DNA: TGTGCCAGCAGCATTGGGGGGGGGTTGAACACTGAAGCTTTCTTT; CDR3: CASSIGGGLNTEAFF; D: NA; J: TRBJ1-1; V: TRBV5-8; size: few
DNA: TGTGCCAGCAGCCCCGGACGGGTAGACTACGAGCAGTACTTC; CDR3: CASSPGRVDYEQYF; D: NA; J: TRBJ2-7; V: TRBV27; size: NA
DNA: TGCGCCAGCAGCCAAGAAGGGGGGGTTGGCACTGAAGCTTTCTTT; CDR3: CASSQEGGVGTEAFF; D: NA; J: TRBJ1-1; V: TRBV4-3; size: NA
DNA: TGTGCCAGCAGCTTACCACCGGGCCAGATGAACACTGAAGCTTTCTTT; CDR3: CASSLPPGQMNTEAFF; D: NA; J: TRBJ1-1; V: TRBV7-9; size: many
DNA: TGTGCCAGCAGCCCCCAACGTGGGGCAGATACGCAGTATTTT; CDR3: CASSPQRGADTQYF; D: NA; J: TRBJ2-3; V: TRBV7-2; size: many
DNA: TGCAGTGCTAGAGAAGGCGGGGGTGTAGCCAAAAACATTCAGTACTTC; CDR3: CSAREGGGVAKNIQYF; D: TRBD2; J: TRBJ2-4; V: TRBV20-1; size: NA
DNA: TGTGCCAGCCGAGCGGGGGCTCACCCTGAGCAGTTCTTC; CDR3: CASRAGAHPEQFF; D: TRBD2; J: TRBJ2-1; V: TRBV7-2; size: few
DNA: TGTGCCAGCAGCGTAGCGGGAGGGCCTACCGGGGAGCTGTTTTTT; CDR3: CASSVAGGPTGELFF; D: TRBD2; J: TRBJ2-2; V: TRBV9; size: many
DNA: TGTGCCAGCAGCCGGGGACAGGGGAGCACTGAAGCTTTCTTT; CDR3: CASSRGQGSTEAFF; D: TRBD1; J: TRBJ1-1; V: TRBV7-9; size: NA
DNA: TGTGCCATCAGTGAGTCCCGGGGGTATAGACTTTACAATGAGCAGTTCTTC; CDR3: CAISESRGYRLYNEQFF; D: NA; J: TRBJ2-1; V: TRBV10-3; size: many
DNA: TGTGCCAGCAGAATAACGGGACTTTCTAACTCCGGGGAGCTGTTTTTT; CDR3: CASRITGLSNSGELFF; D: NA; J: TRBJ2-2; V: TRBV12-3/TRBV12-4; size: few
DNA: TGTGCCAGCAGACCTGCCGGGACAGGGGGCGGGGAGCTGTTTTTT; CDR3: CASRPAGTGGGELFF; D: TRBD1; J: TRBJ2-2; V: TRBV28; size: many
DNA: TGTGCCTGGAGCCCCATGGGAGATACGCAGTATTTT; CDR3: CAWSPMGDTQYF; D: NA; J: TRBJ2-3; V: TRBV30; size: NA
DNA: TGCGCCAGCAGCTTGGGGGACAGTGTAGGGAATGAGCAGTTCTTC; CDR3: CASSLGDSVGNEQFF; D: TRBD1; J: TRBJ2-1; V: TRBV5-1; size: few
DNA: TGCGCCAGCAGGCCAGCGGGAGGCTCCTACAATGAGCAGTTCTTC; CDR3: CASRPAGGSYNEQFF; D: TRBD2; J: TRBJ2-1; V: TRBV5-1; size: many
DNA: TGCAGTGCTAGAAATTATGGCTACACCTTC; CDR3: CSARNYGYTF; D: NA; J: TRBJ1-2; V: TRBV20-1; size: NA
DNA: TGTGCCAGCAGCCCCGGTGGCGCCGGCGAGCAGTACTTC; CDR3: CASSPGGAGEQYF; D: NA; J: TRBJ2-7; V: TRBV3-1; size: many
DNA: TGTGCCACCAGCAGAGATGTAACTAGCGGGAGTGAGCAGTTCTTC; CDR3: CATSRDVTSGSEQFF; D: TRBD2; J: TRBJ2-1; V: TRBV15; size: NA
DNA: TGCAGTGCTAGACCTGATGGTTCTGGGGCCAACGTCCTGACTTTC; CDR3: CSARPDGSGANVLTF; D: NA; J: TRBJ2-6; V: TRBV20-1; size: NA
DNA: TGCGCCAGCAGCGGAACAGGGAAACAGATGGAGACCCAGTACTTC; CDR3: CASSGTGKQMETQYF; D: NA; J: TRBJ2-5; V: TRBV5-1; size: few
DNA: TGCAGCGTTGAAAAGGGAGGGGGCCTCAACGAGCAGTACTTC; CDR3: CSVEKGGGLNEQYF; D: NA; J: TRBJ2-7; V: TRBV29-1; size: NA
DNA: TGCAGCGTGCTAGGGAACACAGATACGCAGTATTTT; CDR3: CSVLGNTDTQYF; D: NA; J: TRBJ2-3; V: TRBV29-1; size: many
DNA: TGTGCCAGCAGCCAAGGGTACGGGACTAGCGGCCACGAGCAGTACTTC; CDR3: CASSQGYGTSGHEQYF; D: TRBD2; J: TRBJ2-7; V: TRBV3-1; size: few
DNA: TGTGCCAGCTCGCTCAAGGGAGGATTATGGCAGTATTTT; CDR3: CASSLKGGLWQYF; D: NA; J: TRBJ2-3; V: TRBV18; size: NA
DNA: TGTGCCAGCAGTGCGCCACATCGGGACAGGGTCTCCTACGAGCAGTACTTC; CDR3: CASSAPHRDRVSYEQYF; D: TRBD1; J: TRBJ2-7; V: TRBV28; size: few
DNA: TGCAGTGCTACCCGGTCGAACACTGAAGCTTTCTTT; CDR3: CSATRSNTEAFF; D: NA; J: TRBJ1-1; V: TRBV20-1; size: many
DNA: TGTGCCAGCAGCCTTCGGGGTATGAACACTGAAGCTTTCTTT; CDR3: CASSLRGMNTEAFF; D: NA; J: TRBJ1-1; V: TRBV12-3/TRBV12-4; size: many
DNA: TGTGCCAGCAGTTTCAAGGAAAAACTGTTTTTT; CDR3: CASSFKEKLFF; D: NA; J: TRBJ1-4; V: TRBV28; size: few
DNA: TGTGCCAGCAAGGACAGGGGTCGCACAGATACGCAGTATTTT; CDR3: CASKDRGRTDTQYF; D: TRBD1; J: TRBJ2-3; V: TRBV27; size: few
DNA: TGTGCCAGCAGCTTAAGGGAGGGCTCCCGAGATACGCAGTATTTT; CDR3: CASSLREGSRDTQYF; D: TRBD2; J: TRBJ2-3; V: TRBV13; size: NA
DNA: TGTGCCAGCAGCCAAGACTCCACTACCAGGTACGAGCAGTACTTC; CDR3: CASSQDSTTRYEQYF; D: NA; J: TRBJ2-7; V: TRBV4-2; size: many
DNA: TGCAGCGGAATACAGGGGGCAGGGAACACCGGGGAGCTGTTTTTT; CDR3: CSGIQGAGNTGELFF; D: TRBD1; J: TRBJ2-2; V: TRBV29-1; size: NA
DNA: TGTGCCAGCAGCCTCTGGACCATTGTGGGCTCAAATGAGCAGTTCTTC; CDR3: CASSLWTIVGSNEQFF; D: NA; J: TRBJ2-1; V: TRBV7-3; size: NA
DNA: TGTGCCAGCAGCTTAGCAGGCGGGACACAAGAGACCCAGTACTTC; CDR3: CASSLAGGTQETQYF; D: NA; J: TRBJ2-5; V: TRBV7-2; size: many
DNA: TGTGCCAGCAGTTTGGTTAGCGGGGGGGGCACAGATACGCAGTATTTT; CDR3: CASSLVSGGGTDTQYF; D: TRBD2; J: TRBJ2-3; V: TRBV12-3/TRBV12-4; size: NA